This T cell receptor (beta chain) comes out of a study of blood T cell repertoires in COVID-19. About the research overall: There were acute and convalescent COVID-19 samples, and they came from the United States, Italy and Spain.

Enrollees, 18 to 89 years old, lived in 24 US areas. This CDR3 comprises 15 residues. V lost 0 bases and J lost 7; bases outside the gene matches: 10. CDR1 SGDLS and CDR2 YYNGEE come from the germline V gene. Measured with immunoSEQ multiplex PCR; TCRdb has only the in-frame clones, and not every one. The table has 150,000 to 200,000 clones, 80% to 85% seen once. The sequenced sample was PBMCs or T cells enriched from blood (not recorded which). This TCR derives from a man aged 65-85 years who had been exposed to COVID-19. The chain employs TRBV9 and TRBJ2-7, with TRBD2 matching over 7 bases. The CDR3 coding sequence is TGTGCCAGCAGCGTAGACGGGACTAATGAGGTAGAGCAGTACTTC. Amino acid sequence: CASSVDGTNEVEQYF.